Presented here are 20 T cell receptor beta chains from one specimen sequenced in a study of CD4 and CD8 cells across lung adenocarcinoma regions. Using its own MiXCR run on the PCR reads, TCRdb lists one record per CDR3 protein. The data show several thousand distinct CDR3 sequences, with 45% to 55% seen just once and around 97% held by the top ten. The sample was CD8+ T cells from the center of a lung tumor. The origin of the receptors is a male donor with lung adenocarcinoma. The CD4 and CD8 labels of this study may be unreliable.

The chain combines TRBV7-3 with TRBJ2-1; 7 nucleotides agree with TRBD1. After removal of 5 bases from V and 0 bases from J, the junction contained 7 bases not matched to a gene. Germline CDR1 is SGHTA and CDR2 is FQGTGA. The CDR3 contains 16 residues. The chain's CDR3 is CASSPTGTSSYNEQFF. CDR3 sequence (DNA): TGTGCCAGCAGCCCGACAGGGACAAGCTCCTACAATGAGCAGTTCTTC.

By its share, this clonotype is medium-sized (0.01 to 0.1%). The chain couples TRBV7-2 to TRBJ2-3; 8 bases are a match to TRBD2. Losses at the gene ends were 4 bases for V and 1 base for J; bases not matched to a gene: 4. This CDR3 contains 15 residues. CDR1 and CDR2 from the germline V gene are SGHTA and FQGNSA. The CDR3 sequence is CASSSWTSRTDTQYF. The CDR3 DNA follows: TGTGCCAGCAGCTCTTGGACTAGCCGCACAGATACGCAGTATTTT.

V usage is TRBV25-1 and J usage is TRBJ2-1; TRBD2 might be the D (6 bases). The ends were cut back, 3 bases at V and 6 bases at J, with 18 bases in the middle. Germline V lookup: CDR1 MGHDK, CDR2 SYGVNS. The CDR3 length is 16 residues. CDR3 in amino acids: CASSDRLTGLPNEQFF. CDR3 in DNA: TGTGCCAGCAGTGATCGACTCACGGGACTCCCCAATGAGCAGTTCTTC. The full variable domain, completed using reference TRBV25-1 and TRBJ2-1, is EADIYQTPRYLVIGTGKKITLECSQTMGHDKMYWYQQDPGMELHLIHYSYGVNSTEKGDLSSESTVSRIRTEHFPLTLESARPSHTSQYLCASSDRLTGLPNEQFFGPGTRLTVL.

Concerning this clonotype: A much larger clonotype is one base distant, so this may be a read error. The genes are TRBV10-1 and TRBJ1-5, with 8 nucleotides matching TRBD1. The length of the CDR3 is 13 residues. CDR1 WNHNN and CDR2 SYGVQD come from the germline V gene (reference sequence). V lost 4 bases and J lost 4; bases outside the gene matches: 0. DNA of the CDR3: TGCGCCAGCAGTGGGGACAGGAATCAGCCCCAGCATTTT. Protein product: CASSGDRNQPQHF.

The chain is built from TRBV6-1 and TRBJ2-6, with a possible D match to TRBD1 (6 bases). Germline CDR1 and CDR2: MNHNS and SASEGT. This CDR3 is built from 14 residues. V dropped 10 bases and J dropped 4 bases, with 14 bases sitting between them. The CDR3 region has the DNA TGTGCCACCGAAACAGGGTACGGGGCCAACGTCCTGACTTTC. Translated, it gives CATETGYGANVLTF.

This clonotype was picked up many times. Written as DNA, the CDR3 is TGTGCCAGCAGTGAAGGGACAGTGACTGAAGCTTTCTTT. Translated, it gives CASSEGTVTEAFF. The chain recombines TRBV6-1 with TRBJ1-1; perhaps TRBD1 as D (6 bases). In germline, CDR1 is MNHNS, CDR2 SASEGT. V was shortened by 1 base and J by 5 bases, with 8 bases between the two germline ends. This CDR3 comprises 13 residues.

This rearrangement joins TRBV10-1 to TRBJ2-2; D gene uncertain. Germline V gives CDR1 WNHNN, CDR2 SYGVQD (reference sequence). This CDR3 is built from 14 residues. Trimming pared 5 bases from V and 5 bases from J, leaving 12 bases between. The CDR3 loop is CASSRRTDTGELFF. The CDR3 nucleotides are TGCGCCAGCAGTCGCAGGACGGATACCGGGGAGCTGTTTTTT.

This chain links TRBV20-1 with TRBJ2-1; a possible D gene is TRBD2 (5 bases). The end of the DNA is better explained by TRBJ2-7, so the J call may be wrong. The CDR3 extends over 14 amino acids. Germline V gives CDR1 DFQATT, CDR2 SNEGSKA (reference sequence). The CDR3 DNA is TGCAGTGCTAGAGATGCGGGTGTCTCCTACGAGCAGTACTTC. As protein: CSARDAGVSYEQYF.

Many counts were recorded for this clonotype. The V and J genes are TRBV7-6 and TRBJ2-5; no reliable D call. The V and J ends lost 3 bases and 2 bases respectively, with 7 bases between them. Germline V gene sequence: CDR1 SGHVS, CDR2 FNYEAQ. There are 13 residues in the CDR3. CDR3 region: CASSFGRQETQYF. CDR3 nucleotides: TGTGCCAGCAGCTTCGGCAGACAAGAGACCCAGTACTTC.

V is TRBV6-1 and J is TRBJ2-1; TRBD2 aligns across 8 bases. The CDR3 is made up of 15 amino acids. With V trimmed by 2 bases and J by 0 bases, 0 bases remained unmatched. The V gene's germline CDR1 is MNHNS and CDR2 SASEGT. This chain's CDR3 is CASSELAGSYNEQFF. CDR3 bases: TGTGCCAGCAGTGAACTAGCGGGCTCCTACAATGAGCAGTTCTTC.

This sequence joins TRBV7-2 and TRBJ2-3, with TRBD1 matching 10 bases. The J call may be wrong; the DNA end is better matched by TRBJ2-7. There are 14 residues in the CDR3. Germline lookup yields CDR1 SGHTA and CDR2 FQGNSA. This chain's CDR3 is CASSFSTGGNEQYF. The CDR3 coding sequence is TGTGCCAGCAGCTTCTCGACAGGGGGCAACGAGCAGTACTTC.

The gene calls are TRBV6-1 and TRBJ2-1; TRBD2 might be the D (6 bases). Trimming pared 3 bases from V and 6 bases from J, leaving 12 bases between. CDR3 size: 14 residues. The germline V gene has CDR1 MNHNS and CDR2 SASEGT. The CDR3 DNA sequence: TGTGCCAGCAGTGACGGCGGGGTCCGCAATGAGCAGTTCTTC. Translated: CASSDGGVRNEQFF.

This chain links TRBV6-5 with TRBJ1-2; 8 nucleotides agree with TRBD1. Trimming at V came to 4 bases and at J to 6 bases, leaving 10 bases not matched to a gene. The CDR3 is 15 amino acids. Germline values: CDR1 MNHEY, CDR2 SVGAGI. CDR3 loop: CASSSYRGSSNGYTF. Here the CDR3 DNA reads TGTGCCAGCAGTTCGTACAGGGGGTCCTCCAATGGCTACACCTTC.

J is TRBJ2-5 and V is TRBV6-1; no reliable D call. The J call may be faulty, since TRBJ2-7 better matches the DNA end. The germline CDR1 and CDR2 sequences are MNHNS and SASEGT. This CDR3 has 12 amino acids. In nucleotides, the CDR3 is TGTGCCAGCAGTGGTCTGGTATACGAGCAGTACTTC. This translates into CASSGLVYEQYF.

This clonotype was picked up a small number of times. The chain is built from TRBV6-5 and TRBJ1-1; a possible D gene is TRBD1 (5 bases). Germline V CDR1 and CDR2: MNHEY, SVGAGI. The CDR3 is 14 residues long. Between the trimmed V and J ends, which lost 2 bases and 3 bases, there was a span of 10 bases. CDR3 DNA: TGTGCCAGCAGTTACGGGGGATACGACACTGAAGCTTTCTTT. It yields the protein CASSYGGYDTEAFF.

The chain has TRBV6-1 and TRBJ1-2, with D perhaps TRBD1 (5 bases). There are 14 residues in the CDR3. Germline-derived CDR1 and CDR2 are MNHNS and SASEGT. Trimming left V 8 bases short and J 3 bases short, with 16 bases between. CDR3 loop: CASQPRGGDYGYTF. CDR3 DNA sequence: TGTGCCAGCCAACCCCGCGGGGGGGACTATGGCTACACCTTC.

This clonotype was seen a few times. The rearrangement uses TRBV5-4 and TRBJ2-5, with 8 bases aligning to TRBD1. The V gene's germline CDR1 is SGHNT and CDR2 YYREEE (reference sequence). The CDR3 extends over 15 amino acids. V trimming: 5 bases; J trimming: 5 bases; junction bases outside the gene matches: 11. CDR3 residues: CASSLTQGAGETQYF. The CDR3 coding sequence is TGTGCCAGCAGTCTAACGCAGGGGGCAGGGGAGACCCAGTACTTC.

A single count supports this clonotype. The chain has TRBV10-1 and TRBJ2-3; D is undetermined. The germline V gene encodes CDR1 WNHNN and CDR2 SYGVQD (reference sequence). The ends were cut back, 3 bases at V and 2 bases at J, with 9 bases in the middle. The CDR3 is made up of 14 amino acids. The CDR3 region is CASSDRHATDTQYF. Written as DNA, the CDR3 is TGCGCCAGCAGTGACAGACATGCCACAGATACGCAGTATTTT.

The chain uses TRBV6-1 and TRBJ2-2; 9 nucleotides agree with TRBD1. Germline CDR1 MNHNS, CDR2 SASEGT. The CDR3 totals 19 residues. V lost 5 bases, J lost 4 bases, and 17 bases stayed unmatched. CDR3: CASSRRTGVDVGSTGELFF. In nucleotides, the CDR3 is TGTGCCAGCAGTCGACGGACAGGGGTCGACGTGGGCAGCACCGGGGAGCTGTTTTTT.

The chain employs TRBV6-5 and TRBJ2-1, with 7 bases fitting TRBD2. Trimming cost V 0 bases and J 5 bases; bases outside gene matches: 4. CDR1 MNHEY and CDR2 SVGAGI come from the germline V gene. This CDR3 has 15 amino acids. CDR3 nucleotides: TGTGCCAGCAGTTACTCGGGAGGGACCCACAATGAGCAGTTCTTC. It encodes CASSYSGGTHNEQFF.